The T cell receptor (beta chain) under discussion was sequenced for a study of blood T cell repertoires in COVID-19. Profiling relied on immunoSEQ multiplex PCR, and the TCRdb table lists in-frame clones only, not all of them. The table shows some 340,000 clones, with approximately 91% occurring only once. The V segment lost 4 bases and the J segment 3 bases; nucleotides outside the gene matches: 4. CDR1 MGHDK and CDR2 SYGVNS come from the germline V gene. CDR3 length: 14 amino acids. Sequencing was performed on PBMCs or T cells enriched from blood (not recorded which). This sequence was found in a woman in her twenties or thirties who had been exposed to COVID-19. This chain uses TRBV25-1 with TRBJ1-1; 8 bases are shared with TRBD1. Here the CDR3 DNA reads TGTGCCAGCAGTGCCAGGGGGCCGTACACTGAAGCTTTCTTT. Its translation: CASSARGPYTEAFF.